The 11 T cell receptor beta chains below were found in one sample sequenced in a study of shared clonotypes between healthy human individuals. Sequencing was performed with immunoSEQ multiplex PCR; in TCRdb, only in-frame clones are kept and a portion is missing. The table records some 2,400,000 clones, roughly 95% of them present only once. The sample taken for sequencing was naive CD4+ T cells sorted from blood. Regarding subset: CD45RA+ positively selected. The receptors originated from a young man in good health.

This clone was seen a single time. The chain couples TRBV6-1 to TRBJ1-1; 7 nucleotides match TRBD1. Trimming cost V 7 bases and J 4 bases; bases outside gene matches: 12. The CDR3 has 15 residues. Germline CDR1 is MNHNS and CDR2 is SASEGT. The CDR3 spells CASTTFGTEGTEAFF. Here the CDR3 DNA reads TGTGCCAGCACTACCTTTGGGACAGAGGGCACTGAAGCTTTCTTT.

The chain joins TRBV11-2 to TRBJ2-7; a possible D gene is TRBD1 (5 bases). Germline CDR1 reads SGHAT; CDR2 reads FQNNGV. This CDR3 is built from 13 residues. The V end lost 6 bases, the J end lost 3 bases, and 12 bases lay between the germline ends. The CDR3 nucleotides are TGTGCCAGCAGTAGAGACAGTAACTACGAGCAGTACTTC. This encodes CASSRDSNYEQYF.

The chain carries TRBV4-1 and TRBJ2-1; 9 bases align to TRBD2. The length of the CDR3 is 20 residues. Germline V gene sequence: CDR1 MGHRA, CDR2 YSYEKL. V gave up 2 bases and J gave up 0 bases; unmatched junction bases: 14. The CDR3 DNA sequence: TGCGCCAGCAGCCAAACTAAGGAGAGACTAGCGGTGAGCTCCTACAATGAGCAGTTCTTC. The encoded protein is CASSQTKERLAVSSYNEQFF.

A note on this clone: Other DNA sequences in this specimen translate into the identical CDR3. CDR3 sequence (DNA): TGTGCCATCAGTCGTGGGACTGAAGCTTTCTTT. This sequence encodes CAISRGTEAFF. The chain carries TRBV10-3 and TRBJ1-1; D gene ambiguous. Germline V gene lookup returns CDR1 ENHRY and CDR2 SYGVKD. This CDR3 region has 11 residues. V was trimmed by 5 bases and J by 5 bases, leaving 6 bases between them.

The chain couples TRBV10-3 to TRBJ2-7; a possible D gene is TRBD2 (6 bases). CDR3 length equals 16 residues. Germline V gene data show CDR1 as ENHRY and CDR2 as SYGVKD. Trimming shortened V by 1 base and J by 1 base, and 14 bases separated the two germline ends. The CDR3 spells CAISEFSGGSSYEQYF. In nucleotides, the CDR3 is TGTGCCATCAGTGAGTTCTCCGGAGGGTCTTCCTACGAGCAGTACTTC.

The rearrangement uses TRBV7-3 and TRBJ1-1; 9 bases line up with TRBD1. Germline CDR1 is SGHTA and CDR2 is FQGTGA. The V gene end was trimmed by 2 bases and the J gene end by 1 base; junction bases not matched to a gene: 2. The CDR3 loop spans 15 amino acids. The CDR3 loop reads CASSLEGQGNTEAFF. CDR3 in DNA: TGTGCCAGCAGCTTAGAGGGACAGGGGAACACTGAAGCTTTCTTT.

The chain joins TRBV15 to TRBJ1-2; unclear D gene. Germline V CDR1 and CDR2: LNHNV, YYDKDF (reference sequence). Deletions cut 3 bases from V and 0 bases from J, with 20 bases between. This CDR3 region has 18 residues. Here the CDR3 DNA reads TGTGCCACCAGCAGTTTCGGCGGCAGCTTCGAATCTAACTATGGCTACACCTTC. It yields the protein CATSSFGGSFESNYGYTF. The variable domain in full, with the rest retrieved from reference TRBV15 and TRBJ1-2, is DAMVIQNPRYQVTQFGKPVTLSCSQTLNHNVMYWYQQKSSQAPKLLFHYYDKDFNNEADTPDNFQSRRPNTSFCFLDIRSPGLGDTAMYLCATSSFGGSFESNYGYTFGSGTRLTVV.

This chain joins TRBV4-2 and TRBJ1-5; D is ambiguous. This CDR3 region has 13 residues. Germline CDR1 and CDR2: LGHNA and YNFKEQ. Trimming shortened V by 1 base and J by 15 bases, and 16 bases separated the two germline ends. The CDR3, as DNA: TGTGCCAGCAGCCAAGTCCGTGGGCGTCCTCTGCATTTT. It encodes CASSQVRGRPLHF.

Note on this clone: The sample carries other DNA sequences with the same CDR3. The chain couples TRBV7-2 to TRBJ2-7, with TRBD2 as a possible D gene (6 bases). V was clipped by 5 bases and J by 1 base, with 9 bases between them. The germline V gene encodes CDR1 SGHTA and CDR2 FQGNSA. This CDR3 is built from 13 residues. CDR3 sequence: CASSPGGSYEQYF. The CDR3 nucleotides are TGTGCCAGCAGCCCAGGAGGGTCCTACGAGCAGTACTTC.

The rearrangement joins TRBV21-1 to TRBJ1-5. TRBV21-1 is a pseudogene locus. The CDR3 consists of 12 residues. CDR3 nucleotide sequence: TGTGCCAGGAGAGGGTTCTATCAGCCCCAGCATTTT. Protein: CARRGFYQPQHF.

The rearrangement links TRBV6-1 to TRBJ2-2; TRBD1 is a possible D gene (6 bases). Germline loops: CDR1 MNHNS, CDR2 SASEGT. The CDR3 totals 14 residues. Deletions cut 6 bases from V and 5 bases from J, with 13 bases between. The CDR3 DNA follows: TGTGCCAGCAGGGGGGCAGGGAAGACCGGGGAGCTGTTTTTT. Amino acid sequence: CASRGAGKTGELFF.